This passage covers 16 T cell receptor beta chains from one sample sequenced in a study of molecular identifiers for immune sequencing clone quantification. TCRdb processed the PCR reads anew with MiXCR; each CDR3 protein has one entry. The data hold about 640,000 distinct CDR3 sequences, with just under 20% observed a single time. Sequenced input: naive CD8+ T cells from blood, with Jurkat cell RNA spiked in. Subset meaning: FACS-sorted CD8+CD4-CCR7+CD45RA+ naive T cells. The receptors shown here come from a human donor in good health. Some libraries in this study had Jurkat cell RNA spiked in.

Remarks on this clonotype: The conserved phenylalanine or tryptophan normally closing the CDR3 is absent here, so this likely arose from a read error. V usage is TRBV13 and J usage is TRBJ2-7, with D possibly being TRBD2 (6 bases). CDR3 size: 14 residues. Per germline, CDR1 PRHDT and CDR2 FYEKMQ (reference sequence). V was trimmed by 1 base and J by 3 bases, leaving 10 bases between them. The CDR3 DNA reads TGTGCCAGCAGCTTAGTTGTCGGGGGCTACGAGCAGTACTCC. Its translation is CASSLVVGGYEQYS.

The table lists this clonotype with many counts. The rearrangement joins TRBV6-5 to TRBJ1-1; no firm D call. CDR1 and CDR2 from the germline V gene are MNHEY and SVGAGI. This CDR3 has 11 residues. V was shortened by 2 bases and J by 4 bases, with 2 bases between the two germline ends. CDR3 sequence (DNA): TGTGCCAGCAGTTACGGCACTGAAGCTTTCTTT. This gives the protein CASSYGTEAFF.

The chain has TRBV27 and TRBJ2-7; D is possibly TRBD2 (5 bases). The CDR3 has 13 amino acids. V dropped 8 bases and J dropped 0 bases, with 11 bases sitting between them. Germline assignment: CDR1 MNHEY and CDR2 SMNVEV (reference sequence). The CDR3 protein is CASRAGISYEQYF. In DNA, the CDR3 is TGTGCCAGCCGGGCGGGTATCTCCTACGAGCAGTACTTC.

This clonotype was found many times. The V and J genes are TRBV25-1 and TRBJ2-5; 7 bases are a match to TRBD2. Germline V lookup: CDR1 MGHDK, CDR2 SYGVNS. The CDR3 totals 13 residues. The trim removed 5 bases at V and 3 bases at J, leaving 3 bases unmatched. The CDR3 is CASSLGTKETQYF. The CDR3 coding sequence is TGTGCCAGCAGTCTCGGGACTAAAGAGACCCAGTACTTC.

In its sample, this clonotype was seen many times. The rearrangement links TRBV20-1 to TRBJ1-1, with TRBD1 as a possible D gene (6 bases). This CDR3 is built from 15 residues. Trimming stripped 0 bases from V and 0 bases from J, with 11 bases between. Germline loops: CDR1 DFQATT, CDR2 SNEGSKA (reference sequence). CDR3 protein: CSARDRGGLNTEAFF. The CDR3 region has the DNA TGCAGTGCTAGAGATAGGGGGGGACTGAACACTGAAGCTTTCTTT.

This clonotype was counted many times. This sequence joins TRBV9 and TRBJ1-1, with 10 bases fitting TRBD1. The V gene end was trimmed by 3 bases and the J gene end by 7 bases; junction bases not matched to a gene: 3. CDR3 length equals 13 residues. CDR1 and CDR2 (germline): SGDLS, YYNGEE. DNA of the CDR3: TGTGCCAGCAGCGGGGACAGGGGTCTTGAAGCTTTCTTT. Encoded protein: CASSGDRGLEAFF.

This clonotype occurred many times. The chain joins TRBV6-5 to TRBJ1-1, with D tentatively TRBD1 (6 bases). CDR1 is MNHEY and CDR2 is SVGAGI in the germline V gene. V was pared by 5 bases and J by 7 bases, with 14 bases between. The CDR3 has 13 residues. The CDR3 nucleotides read TGTGCCAGCAGTATGACAGGAACAGATGAAGCTTTCTTT. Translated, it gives CASSMTGTDEAFF.

CDR3 region: CASSHGQNYGYTF. CDR3 nucleotide sequence: TGTGCCAGCAGTCACGGACAGAACTATGGCTACACCTTC. V gene TRBV12-3 or TRBV12-4 combines with J gene TRBJ1-2, with D possibly matching TRBD1 (6 bases). Trimming removed 5 bases from V and 2 bases from J, with 9 bases in between. There are 13 residues in the CDR3.

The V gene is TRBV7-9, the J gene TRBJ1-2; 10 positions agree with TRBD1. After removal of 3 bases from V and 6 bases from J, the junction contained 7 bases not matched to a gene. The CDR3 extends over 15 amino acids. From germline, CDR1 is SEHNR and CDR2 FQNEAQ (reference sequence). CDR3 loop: CASSFVTGGVDGYTF. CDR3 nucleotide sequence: TGTGCCAGCAGCTTTGTGACAGGGGGCGTCGATGGCTACACCTTC.

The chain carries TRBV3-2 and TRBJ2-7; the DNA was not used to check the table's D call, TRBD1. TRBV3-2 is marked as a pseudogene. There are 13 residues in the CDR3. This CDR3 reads CASSHPGSYGQYF. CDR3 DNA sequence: TGTGCCAGCAGCCATCCCGGGTCCTACGGGCAGTACTTC.

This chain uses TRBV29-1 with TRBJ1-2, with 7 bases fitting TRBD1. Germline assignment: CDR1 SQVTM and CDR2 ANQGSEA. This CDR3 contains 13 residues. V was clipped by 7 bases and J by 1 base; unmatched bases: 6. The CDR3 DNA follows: TGCAGCGCCGGGACAGAGCATAACTATGGCTACACCTTC. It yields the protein CSAGTEHNYGYTF.

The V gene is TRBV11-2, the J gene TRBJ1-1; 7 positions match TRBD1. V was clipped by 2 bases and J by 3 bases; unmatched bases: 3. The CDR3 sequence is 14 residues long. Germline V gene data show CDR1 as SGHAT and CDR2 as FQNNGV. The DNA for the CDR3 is TGTGCCAGCAGCTTATACCAGGGGGACACTGAAGCTTTCTTT. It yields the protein CASSLYQGDTEAFF.

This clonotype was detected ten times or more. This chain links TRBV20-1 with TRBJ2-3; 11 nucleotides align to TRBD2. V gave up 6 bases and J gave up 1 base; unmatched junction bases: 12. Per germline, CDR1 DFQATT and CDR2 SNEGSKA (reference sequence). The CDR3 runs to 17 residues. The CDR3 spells CSAPGASGGLGTDTQYF. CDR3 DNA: TGCAGTGCCCCGGGCGCTAGCGGGGGGTTGGGCACAGATACGCAGTATTTT.

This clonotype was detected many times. The CDR3 here is CSASASGGAIFQSYEQYF. The CDR3 nucleotides read TGCAGTGCTAGCGCTAGCGGGGGGGCGATTTTTCAGTCCTACGAGCAGTACTTC. This rearrangement joins TRBV20-1 to TRBJ2-7; 12 nucleotides align to TRBD2. Unmatched junction bases numbered 13, after V lost 3 bases and J lost 1 base. The CDR3 length is 18 residues. CDR1 DFQATT and CDR2 SNEGSKA come from the germline V gene (reference sequence).

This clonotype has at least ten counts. CDR3 region: CASSLFGTDRNEKLFF. CDR3 sequence (DNA): TGTGCCAGCAGCTTATTTGGGACAGATAGAAATGAAAAACTGTTTTTT. The chain joins TRBV11-2 to TRBJ1-4; 7 positions match TRBD1. Germline V gives CDR1 SGHAT, CDR2 FQNNGV. The trim removed 2 bases at V and 5 bases at J, leaving 8 bases unmatched. The CDR3 loop spans 16 amino acids.

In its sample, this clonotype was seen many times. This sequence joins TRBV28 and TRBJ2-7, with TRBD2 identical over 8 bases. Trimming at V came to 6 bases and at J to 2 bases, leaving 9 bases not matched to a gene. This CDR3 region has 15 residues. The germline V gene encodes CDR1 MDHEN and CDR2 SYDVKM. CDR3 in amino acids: CASSSTSGNTYEQYF. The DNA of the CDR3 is TGTGCCAGCAGCTCAACTAGCGGTAATACCTACGAGCAGTACTTC.